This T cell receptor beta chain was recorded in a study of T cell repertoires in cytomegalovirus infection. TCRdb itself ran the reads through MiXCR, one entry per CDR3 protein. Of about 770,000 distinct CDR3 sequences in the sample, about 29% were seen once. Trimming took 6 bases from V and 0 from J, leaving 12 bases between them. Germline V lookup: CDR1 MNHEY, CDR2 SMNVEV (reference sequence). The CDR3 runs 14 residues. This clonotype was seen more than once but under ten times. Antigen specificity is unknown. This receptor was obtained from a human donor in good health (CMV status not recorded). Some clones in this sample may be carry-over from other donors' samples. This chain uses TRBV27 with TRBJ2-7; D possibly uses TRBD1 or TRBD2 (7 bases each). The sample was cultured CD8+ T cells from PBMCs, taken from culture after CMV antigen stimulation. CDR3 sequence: CASSQGGYSYEQYF. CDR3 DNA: TGTGCCAGCAGCCAGGGGGGGTACTCCTACGAGCAGTACTTC.